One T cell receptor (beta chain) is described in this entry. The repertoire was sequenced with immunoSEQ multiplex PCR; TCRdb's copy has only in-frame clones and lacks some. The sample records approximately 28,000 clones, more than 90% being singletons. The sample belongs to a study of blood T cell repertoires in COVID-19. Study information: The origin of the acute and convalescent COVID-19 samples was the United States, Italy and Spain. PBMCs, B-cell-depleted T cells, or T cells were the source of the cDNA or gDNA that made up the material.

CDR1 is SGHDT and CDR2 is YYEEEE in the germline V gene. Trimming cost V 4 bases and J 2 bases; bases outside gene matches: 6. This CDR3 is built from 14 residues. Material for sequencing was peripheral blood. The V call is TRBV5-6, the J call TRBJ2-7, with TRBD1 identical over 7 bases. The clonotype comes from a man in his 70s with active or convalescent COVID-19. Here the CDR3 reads CASSGQASPYEQYF. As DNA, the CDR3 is TGTGCCAGCAGCGGACAGGCGTCCCCCTACGAGCAGTACTTC.